These 30 T cell receptor beta chains came from one sample sequenced in a study of T cell responses to AZD1222 COVID-19 vaccine. Clones were sequenced by immunoSEQ multiplex PCR, and TCRdb holds only the in-frame ones, with some missing. The sample has about 55,000 clones; roughly 85% are singletons. Specimen: peripheral blood, collected on day 0 of AZD1222 vaccination. These receptors all come from an adult in good health.

This chain links TRBV11-3 with TRBJ2-1; D is undetermined. V lost 1 base and J 6 bases, leaving 7 bases between the germline ends. Germline V CDR1 and CDR2: SGHNT, YENEEA. This CDR3 has 13 residues. For the CDR3, the DNA is TGTGCCAGCAGCTTAGTGGGTCGCAATGAGCAGTTCTTC. It translates to CASSLVGRNEQFF.

This chain uses TRBV29-1 with TRBJ2-7; 8 bases agree with TRBD2. The CDR3 spans 13 residues. Germline loops: CDR1 SQVTM, CDR2 ANQGSEA. Losses at the gene ends were 4 bases for V and 0 bases for J; bases not matched to a gene: 2. CDR3 sequence: CSVAGGPSYEQYF. In nucleotides, the CDR3 is TGCAGCGTTGCGGGGGGGCCCTCCTACGAGCAGTACTTC.

The gene calls are TRBV28 and TRBJ1-1; a possible D gene is TRBD1 (5 bases). Germline V gene data show CDR1 as MDHEN and CDR2 as SYDVKM. V lost 7 bases, J lost 11 bases, and 17 bases lay in between. The CDR3 is made up of 12 amino acids. The chain's CDR3 is CASTDTGLRAFF. The DNA of the CDR3 is TGTGCCAGCACCGACACGGGACTGAGGGCTTTCTTT.

The chain employs TRBV7-2 and TRBJ2-5, with 10 bases that match TRBD1. Germline V gene lookup returns CDR1 SGHTA and CDR2 FQGNSA. Losses at the gene ends were 2 bases for V and 5 bases for J; bases not matched to a gene: 5. CDR3 size: 15 residues. Here the CDR3 DNA reads TGTGCCAGCAGCTTAACGACAGGGGGCTATGAGACCCAGTACTTC. Encoded protein: CASSLTTGGYETQYF.

This chain links TRBV9 with TRBJ2-7; TRBD1 matches at 10 bases. The length of the CDR3 is 17 residues. Germline assignment: CDR1 SGDLS and CDR2 YYNGEE. After removal of 0 bases from V and 5 bases from J, the junction contained 11 bases not matched to a gene. The CDR3 DNA sequence: TGTGCCAGCAGCGTAGCGGCTTGGGGACAGGGGATGAACGAGCAGTACTTC. Translation: CASSVAAWGQGMNEQYF.

The chain has TRBV27 and TRBJ1-5; TRBD1 might be the D (5 bases). CDR3 length: 15 amino acids. The ends were cut back, 3 bases at V and 5 bases at J, with 14 bases in the middle. In germline, CDR1 is MNHEY, CDR2 SMNVEV (reference sequence). The CDR3 is CASSLSGTLYQPQHF. CDR3 bases: TGTGCCAGCAGTTTGTCCGGGACGCTATATCAGCCCCAGCATTTT.

In regard to this clone: At one boundary the junction diverges from the germline segment, which might be a read error. V and J are TRBV27 and TRBJ2-1, with 12 bases identical to TRBD2. Germline CDR1 reads MNHEY; CDR2 reads SMNVEV (reference sequence). The CDR3 covers 16 residues. The DNA for the CDR3 is TGTGCCAGCAGTATATCGACTAGCGGGGGCCATAATGAGCAGTTCTTC. This translates into CASSISTSGGHNEQFF.

The chain has TRBV3-1 (or the pseudogene TRBV3-2) and TRBJ2-7, with D unclear. Trimming took off 3 bases at V and 3 bases at J, with 12 bases between the two ends. This CDR3 spans 14 amino acids. The germline V gene has CDR1 LGHDT and CDR2 YNNKEL (reference sequence). CDR3 residues: CASSQTRAHYEQYF. For the CDR3, the DNA is TGTGCCAGCAGCCAGACCCGGGCCCACTACGAGCAGTACTTC.

The V and J genes are TRBV23-1 and TRBJ1-2; D gene uncertain. TRBV23-1 is filed as an ORF, its function uncertain. The CDR3 is made up of 14 amino acids. With 2 bases removed from V and 4 bases from J, the gap between germline ends came to 11 bases. The CDR3 DNA reads as TGCGCCAGCAGTCAAGCCGGTTGGGCCTATGGCTACACCTTC. Its protein is CASSQAGWAYGYTF.

The V call is TRBV5-1, the J call TRBJ2-7; D unclear. Looked up from germline, CDR1 is SGHRS and CDR2 is YFSETQ. V shed 0 bases and J shed 1 base, with 8 bases lying between them. The CDR3 length is 14 residues. This chain's CDR3 is CASSLVADSYEQYF. The CDR3 DNA is TGCGCCAGCAGCTTGGTGGCGGATTCCTACGAGCAGTACTTC. Combining the CDR3 with reference TRBV5-1 and TRBJ2-7 gives the whole variable domain KAGVTQTPRYLIKTRGQQVTLSCSPISGHRSVSWYQQTPGQGLQFLFEYFSETQRNKGNFPGRFSGRQFSNSRSEMNVSTLELGDSALYLCASSLVADSYEQYFGPGTRLTVT.

V is TRBV7-8 and J is TRBJ1-2; D remains unclear. Germline lookup yields CDR1 SGHVS and CDR2 FQNEAQ. The V end lost 2 bases, the J end lost 5 bases, and 9 bases lay between the germline ends. This CDR3 is built from 13 residues. The CDR3 region is CASSLYGQYGYTF. The DNA of the CDR3 is TGTGCCAGCAGCTTATACGGGCAATATGGCTACACCTTC.

This clone was counted only a few times. V and J are TRBV28 and TRBJ1-1; no clear D. This CDR3 is built from 11 residues. Germline CDR1 is MDHEN and CDR2 is SYDVKM. The ends were cut back, 7 bases at V and 1 base at J, with 4 bases in the middle. The CDR3 is CASKENTEAFF. For the CDR3, the DNA is TGTGCCAGCAAAGAGAACACTGAAGCTTTCTTT.

This clone showed up just a few times. The gene calls are TRBV3-1 (or the pseudogene TRBV3-2) and TRBJ2-1, with 7 bases lining up with TRBD1. Germline V gene sequence: CDR1 LGHDT, CDR2 YNNKEL (reference sequence). Trimming removed 4 bases from V and 0 bases from J; junction bases left unmatched: 9. The CDR3 extends over 17 amino acids. DNA for the CDR3: TGTGCCAGCAGCCCGTGGGAAGGGGGCCTCTCCTACAATGAGCAGTTCTTC. Translation: CASSPWEGGLSYNEQFF.

The CDR3 here is CASSLKLAGVRNEQFF. The CDR3 DNA follows: TGTGCCAGCAGCTTGAAACTGGCGGGAGTCCGGAATGAGCAGTTCTTC. This sequence joins TRBV7-9 and TRBJ2-1; 7 bases are a match to TRBD2. With 3 bases clipped from V and 7 bases from J, the junction kept 12 bases outside the gene matches. CDR3 length: 16 amino acids. Germline CDR1 is SEHNR and CDR2 is FQNEAQ (reference sequence).

The chain joins TRBV19 to TRBJ1-2, with 9 bases aligning to TRBD1. The CDR3 loop spans 14 amino acids. CDR1 is LNHDA and CDR2 is SQIVND in the germline V gene (reference sequence). The ends lost 4 bases at V and 4 bases at J; junction bases unmatched: 4. The CDR3 coding sequence is TGTGCCAGTAGTAGGGACAGGGCTCCCTATGGCTACACCTTC. Amino acids: CASSRDRAPYGYTF.

V and J are TRBV28 and TRBJ2-5; 15 bases align to TRBD2. Germline CDR1 and CDR2: MDHEN and SYDVKM. The trim removed 6 bases at V and 5 bases at J, leaving 10 bases unmatched. The CDR3 loop spans 17 amino acids. CDR3 coding DNA: TGTGCCAGCAGCCCACCGGGACTAGCGGGGGGTATGGAGACCCAGTACTTC. As protein: CASSPPGLAGGMETQYF. Full variable domain (remainder filled in from reference TRBV28 and TRBJ2-5): DVKVTQSSRYLVKRTGEKVFLECVQDMDHENMFWYRQDPGLGLRLIYFSYDVKMKEKGDIPEGYSVSREKKERFSLILESASTNQTSMYLCASSPPGLAGGMETQYFGPGTRLLVL.

Regarding this clone: The same CDR3 arises from other DNA sequences in this sample as well. The V gene is TRBV5-1, the J gene TRBJ2-2, with TRBD1 matching 8 bases. Germline CDR1 SGHRS, CDR2 YFSETQ. J was trimmed by 0 bases and V by 4 bases; bases with no gene match: 2. The length of the CDR3 is 15 residues. As DNA, the CDR3 is TGCGCCAGCAGCCAGGGACAGGCGAACACCGGGGAGCTGTTTTTT. This codes for CASSQGQANTGELFF.

This sequence joins TRBV27 and TRBJ1-1; D unresolved. The CDR3 has 14 amino acids. The V and J ends lost 0 bases and 2 bases respectively, with 7 bases between them. CDR1 MNHEY and CDR2 SMNVEV come from the germline V gene (reference sequence). The CDR3 DNA reads as TGTGCCAGCAGTTTATCGGCGATCAACACTGAAGCTTTCTTT. Translation: CASSLSAINTEAFF.

The chain has TRBV6-1 and TRBJ2-5; 8 bases are shared with TRBD1. This CDR3 region has 15 residues. In germline, CDR1 is MNHNS, CDR2 SASEGT. Losses at the gene ends were 3 bases for V and 5 bases for J; bases not matched to a gene: 8. The CDR3 region has the DNA TGTGCCAGCAGTGAGGCCGGACAGGGACGGGAGACCCAGTACTTC. Its protein product is CASSEAGQGRETQYF.

The chain combines TRBV6-5 with TRBJ2-5; unclear D gene. Trimming pared 6 bases from V and 5 bases from J, leaving 10 bases between. Germline CDR1 MNHEY, CDR2 SVGAGI. The CDR3 is made up of 12 amino acids. CDR3 protein: CASRPDLETQYF. CDR3 DNA sequence: TGTGCCAGCAGACCTGACTTGGAGACCCAGTACTTC.

This clone was seen a few times. The CDR3 protein is CASSLGQGSDGYTF. The CDR3 DNA sequence: TGCGCCAGCAGCTTGGGACAGGGGTCGGATGGCTACACCTTC. J is TRBJ1-2 and V is TRBV5-1; 8 nucleotides match TRBD1. This CDR3 spans 14 amino acids. CDR1 SGHRS and CDR2 YFSETQ come from the germline V gene. The ends lost 0 bases at V and 6 bases at J; junction bases unmatched: 4.

By share of the sample, this clone is medium-sized. This rearrangement joins TRBV2 to TRBJ1-1; D call uncertain. The V gene's germline CDR1 is SNHLY and CDR2 FYNNEI. The CDR3 runs 14 residues. Trimming removed 6 bases from V and 0 bases from J, with 11 bases in between. The CDR3 sequence is CASRPGGMNTEAFF. The DNA for the CDR3 is TGTGCCAGCAGACCTGGCGGAATGAACACTGAAGCTTTCTTT. The whole variable domain, filled in from reference TRBV2 and TRBJ1-1, reads EPEVTQTPSHQVTQMGQEVILRCVPISNHLYFYWYRQILGQKVEFLVSFYNNEISEKSEIFDDQFSVERPDGSNFTLKIRSTKLEDSAMYFCASRPGGMNTEAFFGQGTRLTVV.

This chain uses TRBV28 with TRBJ2-6; 7 bases agree with TRBD1. This CDR3 contains 15 residues. Germline-derived CDR1 and CDR2 are MDHEN and SYDVKM. V shed 4 bases, J shed 0 bases, and the junction held 0 bases outside the gene matches. CDR3 in amino acids: CASSSGGSGANVLTF. The CDR3, as DNA: TGTGCCAGCAGTTCAGGGGGCTCTGGGGCCAACGTCCTGACTTTC.

This chain connects TRBV18 to TRBJ2-1; 9 nucleotides line up with TRBD2. With 0 bases clipped from V and 3 bases from J, the junction kept 3 bases outside the gene matches. The germline V gene encodes CDR1 KGHSH and CDR2 LQKENI. The CDR3 has 16 residues. CDR3 residues: CASSPPSGGSYNEQFF. In DNA form, the CDR3 reads TGTGCCAGCTCACCACCCAGCGGGGGGAGCTACAATGAGCAGTTCTTC.

V usage is TRBV28 and J usage is TRBJ1-3; D is perhaps TRBD1 (6 bases). CDR3 length equals 14 residues. Between the trimmed V and J ends, which lost 6 bases and 0 bases, there was a span of 9 bases. CDR1 and CDR2 from the germline V gene are MDHEN and SYDVKM. The CDR3 bases are TGTGCCAGCAGGCCGGGACACTCTGGAAACACCATATATTTT. Protein: CASRPGHSGNTIYF. The full variable domain, in which reference TRBV28 and TRBJ1-3 provide the parts outside the CDR3, is DVKVTQSSRYLVKRTGEKVFLECVQDMDHENMFWYRQDPGLGLRLIYFSYDVKMKEKGDIPEGYSVSREKKERFSLILESASTNQTSMYLCASRPGHSGNTIYFGEGSWLTVV.

This sequence joins TRBV7-3 and TRBJ2-7; 8 bases match TRBD2. The CDR3 runs 15 residues. Germline CDR1 reads SGHTA; CDR2 reads FQGTGA. The junction had 10 bases not matched to a gene; V was cut back by 2 bases and J by 7 bases. CDR3 DNA sequence: TGTGCCAGCAGCTTACAACGGGGGGGCCTGAATGAGCAGTACTTC. This gives the protein CASSLQRGGLNEQYF.

The V call is TRBV12-1, the J call TRBJ1-1. TRBV12-1 is a pseudogene segment. The CDR3 covers 18 residues. The CDR3 bases are TGTGCCAGCAGCGACACGCGGGGGGCGCCGGGGGTTGGCACTGAAGCTTTCTTT. Its protein product is CASSDTRGAPGVGTEAFF.

The chain carries TRBV30 and TRBJ1-1; possible D gene TRBD1, 5 bases. The CDR3 spans 12 residues. V was cut by 1 base and J by 9 bases, with 12 bases left in between. The germline V gene encodes CDR1 GTSNPN and CDR2 SVGIG (reference sequence). The CDR3 DNA reads TGTGCCTGGAGTGACAGGAACCCTAAAGCTTTCTTT. Translated: CAWSDRNPKAFF.

This clone came up a few times. The genes are TRBV25-1 and TRBJ1-1, with D possibly matching TRBD1 (6 bases). Germline CDR1 MGHDK, CDR2 SYGVNS. CDR3 length equals 14 residues. Trimming cost V 1 base and J 2 bases, with 8 bases left between them. CDR3 sequence reads: CASSELGGNTEAFF. The DNA of the CDR3 is TGTGCCAGCAGTGAATTGGGGGGCAACACTGAAGCTTTCTTT.

The chain employs TRBV7-6 and TRBJ2-2, with 7 bases aligning to TRBD1. V shed 5 bases and J 5 bases; nucleotides not matched to a gene: 8. The CDR3 totals 15 residues. CDR1 is SGHVS, CDR2 FNYEAQ, per germline. The CDR3 is CASSTNRGSTGELFF. The CDR3, as DNA: TGTGCCAGCAGCACAAACAGGGGTAGTACCGGGGAGCTGTTTTTT.